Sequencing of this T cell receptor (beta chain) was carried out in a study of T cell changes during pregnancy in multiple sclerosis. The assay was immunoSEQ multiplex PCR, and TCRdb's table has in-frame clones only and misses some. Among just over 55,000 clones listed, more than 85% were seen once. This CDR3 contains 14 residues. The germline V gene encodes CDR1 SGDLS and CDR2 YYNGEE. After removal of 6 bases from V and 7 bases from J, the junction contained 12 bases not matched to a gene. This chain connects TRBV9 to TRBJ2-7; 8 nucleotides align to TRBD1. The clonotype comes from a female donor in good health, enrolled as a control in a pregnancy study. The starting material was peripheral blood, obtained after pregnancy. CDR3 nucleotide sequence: TGTGCCAGCACGCCAGGACAGGGTTTTCGGGAGCAGTACTTC. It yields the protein CASTPGQGFREQYF.